This paragraph covers one T cell receptor beta chain sequence. The TRB cDNA libraries were prepared by 5' RACE with UMI labels. TCRdb reprocessed the 5' RACE reads and reports one entry per CDR3 protein, with no DNA. The sample table sets out 55,000 to 70,000 distinct CDR3 sequences. This sample is drawn from a study of CXCR3-negative and CXCR3-positive naive CD8 T cells. The CDR3 length is 14 residues. The germline gives CDR1 LNHNV, CDR2 YYDKDF (reference sequence). The rearrangement uses TRBV15 and TRBJ2-7. The receptor's source is a human donor in good health. Some clones in this sample may be carry-over from other donors' samples. The sample taken for sequencing was memory CD8+ T cells from blood. CDR3 amino acids: CATSRDSPIYEQYF.